This T cell receptor (beta chain) was sequenced for a study of T cells after yellow fever vaccination. Study outcomes and limitations: Weaker overall, the secondary response nonetheless peaked faster (day 5 versus 15). Overlap between CD4 and CD8 compartments was detected for a small share of clonotypes. Primary-vaccination clones mostly resurfaced post-booster (96% CD4, just under 90% CD8).

TCRdb redid the calling of the 5' RACE reads with MiXCR, one entry per CDR3 protein. Of about 430,000 distinct CDR3 sequences listed, around 20% are singletons. This clonotype has a handful of counts. Its antigen is not known. This sequence was found in a man between 18 and 35 years old who received the YFV17D yellow fever vaccine. The sample consisted of PBMCs, taken before the yellow fever booster vaccination.

The CDR3 bases are TGTGCCAGCCATGGAACGGGGGGAGAGACCCAGTACTTC. It yields the protein CASHGTGGETQYF. The chain recombines TRBV12-3 or TRBV12-4 with TRBJ2-5, with 7 bases that match TRBD2. J gave up 4 bases and V 8 bases, and 7 bases lay outside the gene matches. The length of the CDR3 is 13 residues.